This T cell receptor beta chain was obtained from a study of CD8 T cells in Susac syndrome. An input of about 0.5 to 1 ug of RNA was subjected to reverse transcription using random hexamers. Multiplex PCR with immunoSEQ amplified the TCR beta CDR3 across 54 Vbeta and 13 Jbeta. TCRdb re-called the immunoSEQ multiplex PCR reads through MiXCR, storing one row per CDR3 protein. Of about 200,000 distinct CDR3 sequences listed, approximately 90% are singletons. The sample holds one count of this clonotype. CDR1 and CDR2 (germline): GTSNPN, SVGIG (reference sequence). V dropped 7 bases and J dropped 7; count of bases not matched to a gene: 13. The CDR3 spans 14 residues. FACS enriched CD8+ TEMRA cells, while bulk CD8+ and CD4+ were negatively isolated.

The chain links TRBV30 to TRBJ1-3; TRBD1 agrees at 7 bases. Specimen: CD8+ T cells from PBMCs. This sequence was found in a human donor with multiple sclerosis. The CDR3 coding sequence is TGTGCCTCTTACAGGGGTGACGTTTGGAACACCATATATTTT. Its translation: CASYRGDVWNTIYF.